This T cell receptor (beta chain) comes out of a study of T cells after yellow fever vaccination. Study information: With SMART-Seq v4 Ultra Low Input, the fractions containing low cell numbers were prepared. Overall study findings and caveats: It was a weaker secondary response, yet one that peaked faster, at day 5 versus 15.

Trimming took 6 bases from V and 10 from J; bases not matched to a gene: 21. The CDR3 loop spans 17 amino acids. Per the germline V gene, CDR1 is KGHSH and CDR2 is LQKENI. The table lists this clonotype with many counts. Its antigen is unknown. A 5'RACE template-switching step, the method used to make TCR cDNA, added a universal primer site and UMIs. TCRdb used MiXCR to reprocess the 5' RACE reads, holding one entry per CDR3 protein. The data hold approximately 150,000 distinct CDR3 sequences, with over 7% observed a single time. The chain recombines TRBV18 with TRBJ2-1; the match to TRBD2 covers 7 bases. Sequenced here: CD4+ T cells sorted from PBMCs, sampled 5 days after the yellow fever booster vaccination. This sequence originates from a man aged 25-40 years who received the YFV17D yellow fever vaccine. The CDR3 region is CASSLKGGAGESREQFF. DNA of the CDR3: TGTGCCAGCTCTTTGAAAGGAGGGGCGGGAGAGAGCCGGGAGCAGTTCTTC. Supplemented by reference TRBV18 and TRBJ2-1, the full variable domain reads NAGVMQNPRHLVRRRGQEARLRCSPMKGHSHVYWYRQLPEEGLKFMVYLQKENIIDESGMPKERFSAEFPKEGPSILRIQQVVRGDSAAYFCASSLKGGAGESREQFFGPGTRLTVL.